These 32 T cell receptor beta chains came from one sample sequenced in a study of shared T cell receptors in the human thymus. Sequencing used immunoSEQ multiplex PCR; TCRdb keeps in-frame clones, though not all of them. In the table there are some 400,000 clones, roughly 94% of which are singletons. Sequencing used thymocytes. The receptors derive from a human donor.

The V call is TRBV12-5, the J call TRBJ2-2; 8 nucleotides match TRBD1. Germline V gives CDR1 LGHNT, CDR2 FRNRAP. V dropped 4 bases and J dropped 0; count of bases not matched to a gene: 4. The CDR3 covers 16 residues. DNA of the CDR3: TGTGCTAGTGGTTCCCTGACAGGGGCGAACACCGGGGAGCTGTTTTTT. Translation: CASGSLTGANTGELFF.

The V call is TRBV11-2, the J call TRBJ2-7, with 8 bases identical to TRBD1. Germline CDR1 reads SGHAT; CDR2 reads FQNNGV. V lost 2 bases, J lost 0 bases, and 3 bases stayed unmatched. The CDR3 length is 15 residues. CDR3 in DNA: TGTGCCAGCAGCTTATCAGGGGGCCCCTCCTACGAGCAGTACTTC. It translates to CASSLSGGPSYEQYF. Complete variable domain (other parts from reference TRBV11-2 and TRBJ2-7): EAGVAQSPRYKIIEKRQSVAFWCNPISGHATLYWYQQILGQGPKLLIQFQNNGVVDDSQLPKDRFSAERLKGVDSTLKIQPAKLEDSAVYLCASSLSGGPSYEQYFGPGTRLTVT.

V and J are TRBV6-5 and TRBJ2-1; TRBD2 agrees at 8 bases. This CDR3 is 15 amino acids long. V lost 6 bases, J lost 1 base, and 5 bases stayed unmatched. Germline V lookup: CDR1 MNHEY, CDR2 SVGAGI. Here the CDR3 reads CASRSGGRSYNEQFF. CDR3 sequence (DNA): TGTGCCAGCAGGTCGGGAGGGAGGTCCTACAATGAGCAGTTCTTC.

This chain uses TRBV27 with TRBJ1-2; D ambiguous. The V end lost 3 bases, the J end lost 6 bases, and 11 bases lay between the germline ends. Per the germline V gene, CDR1 is MNHEY and CDR2 is SMNVEV (reference sequence). There are 13 residues in the CDR3. The CDR3 is CASSFPQGHGYTF. CDR3 in DNA: TGTGCCAGCAGTTTCCCCCAAGGCCATGGCTACACCTTC.

The gene calls are TRBV10-3 and TRBJ2-3; a weak D match, TRBD1 (5 bases). The CDR3 loop spans 14 amino acids. V was shortened by 8 bases and J by 2 bases, with 14 bases between the two germline ends. Per the germline V gene, CDR1 is ENHRY and CDR2 is SYGVKD. The DNA of the CDR3 is TGTGCCATCGGCCATCGCAGGGACACAGATACGCAGTATTTT. Translating it yields CAIGHRRDTDTQYF.

The rearrangement uses TRBV6-1 and TRBJ2-1; the D is unclear. CDR3 size: 15 residues. Trimming took 2 bases from V and 0 from J, leaving 8 bases between them. The germline gives CDR1 MNHNS, CDR2 SASEGT. The CDR3 coding sequence is TGTGCCAGCAGTGAATACCGACGCTCCTACAATGAGCAGTTCTTC. Translated, it gives CASSEYRRSYNEQFF.

The gene calls are TRBV27 and TRBJ2-7; D unresolved. Germline CDR1 MNHEY, CDR2 SMNVEV (reference sequence). V shed 0 bases and J shed 5 bases, with 14 bases lying between them. The CDR3 loop spans 15 amino acids. The CDR3 coding sequence is TGTGCCAGCAGTTTATCAAGATCCCGGGCGGACGAGCAGTACTTC. This sequence encodes CASSLSRSRADEQYF.

The chain joins TRBV5-4 to TRBJ1-2; D not certain. V was clipped by 0 bases and J by 4 bases, with 16 bases between them. This CDR3 spans 16 amino acids. Germline CDR1 is SGHNT and CDR2 is YYREEE (reference sequence). This CDR3 reads CASSLGVTGWFYGYTF. The CDR3 DNA reads TGTGCCAGCAGCTTGGGCGTCACGGGCTGGTTCTATGGCTACACCTTC. Full variable domain (remainder filled in from reference TRBV5-4 and TRBJ1-2): ETGVTQSPTHLIKTRGQQVTLRCSSQSGHNTVSWYQQALGQGPQFIFQYYREEENGRGNFPPRFSGLQFPNYSSELNVNALELDDSALYLCASSLGVTGWFYGYTFGSGTRLTVV.

CDR3 protein: CASSDAKGTSGRSYEQYF. The CDR3 DNA reads as TGTGCCAGCAGCGACGCAAAAGGGACTAGCGGGAGGTCCTACGAGCAGTACTTC. This rearrangement joins TRBV7-2 to TRBJ2-7; 15 bases fit TRBD2. Trimming took 5 bases from V and 1 from J; bases not matched to a gene: 9. From germline, CDR1 is SGHTA and CDR2 FQGNSA. This CDR3 is 18 amino acids long.

The gene calls are TRBV28 and TRBJ1-3; 9 nucleotides line up with TRBD1. CDR3 length equals 15 residues. Looked up from germline, CDR1 is MDHEN and CDR2 is SYDVKM. V shed 8 bases, J shed 3 bases, and the junction held 8 bases outside the gene matches. In DNA, the CDR3 is TGTGCCAGCCAGGGGGGGACAGGGTATGGAAACACCATATATTTT. This encodes CASQGGTGYGNTIYF.

The chain has TRBV19 and TRBJ2-3, with D unclear. V lost 4 bases, J lost 6 bases, and 11 bases lay in between. Germline assignment: CDR1 LNHDA and CDR2 SQIVND (reference sequence). The CDR3 has 13 residues. In nucleotides, the CDR3 is TGTGCCAGTAGTAAGGACGGCAGCGATACGCAGTATTTT. It is translated as CASSKDGSDTQYF.

For the CDR3, the DNA is TGCGCCAGCAGCCCCGGTGCCAGGGCCGGGACTAGCGGGAGTTACGAGCAGTACTTC. As protein: CASSPGARAGTSGSYEQYF. The genes are TRBV5-1 and TRBJ2-7, with 14 bases fitting TRBD2. The trim removed 4 bases at V and 4 bases at J, leaving 16 bases unmatched. This CDR3 has 19 residues. Germline CDR1 is SGHRS and CDR2 is YFSETQ.

The V and J genes are TRBV9 and TRBJ2-1; D unclear. Germline CDR1 reads SGDLS; CDR2 reads YYNGEE. V lost 0 bases, J lost 6 bases, and 22 bases lay in between. The CDR3 loop spans 18 amino acids. The CDR3 region is CASSVVPCADQPCNEQFF. The CDR3 nucleotides are TGTGCCAGCAGCGTAGTCCCGTGCGCGGATCAACCTTGCAATGAGCAGTTCTTC.

For this clone: At one end the junction does not follow the germline gene, possibly because of a read error. The chain carries TRBV28 and TRBJ1-2, with a tentative D call TRBD1 (5 bases). CDR1 is MDHEN and CDR2 is SYDVKM in the germline V gene. CDR3 length: 14 amino acids. This CDR3 reads CASSLKRGDPKGDF. CDR3 in DNA: TGTGCCAGCAGTTTAAAGAGAGGGGACCCAAAAGGAGACTTC.

V usage is TRBV6-6 and J usage is TRBJ2-7; 8 positions match TRBD1. Looked up from germline, CDR1 is MNHNY and CDR2 is SVGAGI (reference sequence). CDR3 length: 16 residues. V lost 5 bases and J lost 4; bases outside the gene matches: 13. Here the CDR3 reads CASSPTHGTGFYEQYF. The CDR3 coding sequence is TGTGCCAGCAGTCCGACCCACGGGACAGGTTTTTACGAGCAGTACTTC.

The chain is built from TRBV5-4 and TRBJ2-7; 9 nucleotides line up with TRBD1. The CDR3 is 18 residues long. Germline CDR1 SGHNT, CDR2 YYREEE (reference sequence). V dropped 3 bases and J dropped 5; count of bases not matched to a gene: 18. The CDR3 is CASSYLRSGTGLGDEQYF. For the CDR3, the DNA is TGTGCCAGCAGCTACCTACGATCAGGGACAGGGCTCGGCGACGAGCAGTACTTC.

The CDR3 DNA sequence: TGTGCCAGCAGTACCTCGGGGGGGCGAGGGACTGAAGCTTTCTTT. Its protein product is CASSTSGGRGTEAFF. The chain employs TRBV27 and TRBJ1-1; D possibly corresponds to TRBD1 (6 bases). Trimming cost V 5 bases and J 5 bases, with 18 bases left between them. The CDR3 spans 15 residues. Germline V gene data show CDR1 as MNHEY and CDR2 as SMNVEV (reference sequence).

This chain joins TRBV28 and TRBJ2-7; no clear D gene. Germline V lookup: CDR1 MDHEN, CDR2 SYDVKM. The CDR3 loop spans 14 amino acids. Trimming shortened V by 4 bases and J by 7 bases, and 17 bases separated the two germline ends. The DNA for the CDR3 is TGTGCCAGCAGTTCCGGGTCCCCCGGTGGGGAGCAGTACTTC. It yields the protein CASSSGSPGGEQYF.

This clone was seen a few times. The rearrangement links TRBV5-4 to TRBJ2-4; either TRBD1 or TRBD2 may supply D (5 bases each). V was cut by 3 bases and J by 2 bases, with 9 bases left in between. In germline, CDR1 is SGHNT, CDR2 YYREEE (reference sequence). The CDR3 has 14 residues. The CDR3 here is CASSWDRPKNIQYF. The CDR3 coding sequence is TGTGCCAGCAGCTGGGACCGGCCCAAAAACATTCAGTACTTC.

The genes are TRBV10-3 and TRBJ2-1, with 8 bases matching TRBD1. Trimming at V came to 8 bases and at J to 5 bases, leaving 5 bases not matched to a gene. This CDR3 contains 13 residues. Germline lookup yields CDR1 ENHRY and CDR2 SYGVKD. CDR3 loop: CAIAGTGNNEQFF. Here the CDR3 DNA reads TGTGCCATCGCCGGGACAGGCAACAATGAGCAGTTCTTC.

This sequence joins TRBV11-1 and TRBJ2-7; TRBD2 aligns across 7 bases. Unmatched junction bases numbered 4, after V lost 6 bases and J lost 2 bases. The CDR3 covers 13 residues. The germline V gene has CDR1 SGHAT and CDR2 FQDESV (reference sequence). CDR3 bases: TGTGCCAGCAGTCCTAGCGGAGCCTACGAGCAGTACTTC. As protein: CASSPSGAYEQYF. The complete variable domain, with remaining parts taken from reference TRBV11-1 and TRBJ2-7, reads EAEVAQSPRYKITEKSQAVAFWCDPISGHATLYWYRQILGQGPELLVQFQDESVVDDSQLPKDRFSAERLKGVDSTLKIQPAELGDSAMYLCASSPSGAYEQYFGPGTRLTVT.

The chain combines TRBV19 with TRBJ1-3; TRBD1 aligns across 7 bases. The CDR3 contains 15 residues. CDR1 LNHDA and CDR2 SQIVND come from the germline V gene (reference sequence). V trimming: 10 bases; J trimming: 2 bases; junction bases outside the gene matches: 11. Written as DNA, the CDR3 is TGTGCCACTATGAATCAGGGGGACCCTGGAAACACCATATATTTT. Translating it yields CATMNQGDPGNTIYF.

This clone came up once. This chain uses TRBV9 with TRBJ1-2; D gene unclear. This CDR3 region has 16 residues. V dropped 0 bases and J dropped 8 bases, with 20 bases sitting between them. Germline V gene data show CDR1 as SGDLS and CDR2 as YYNGEE. The CDR3 sequence is CASSVEVSGSSGGYTF. The CDR3 coding sequence is TGTGCCAGCAGCGTAGAGGTCTCGGGCAGCAGTGGGGGCTACACCTTC.

The chain couples TRBV6-4 to TRBJ2-2; possibly TRBD2 for D (6 bases). From germline, CDR1 is MRHNA and CDR2 SNTAGT. There are 16 residues in the CDR3. The germline V and J ends were trimmed by 7 bases and 4 bases, with 19 bases remaining between them. The CDR3 spells CASKPGGVESTGELFF. In nucleotides, the CDR3 is TGTGCCAGCAAGCCTGGCGGGGTGGAGTCCACCGGGGAGCTGTTTTTT.

This clone occurred a few times. At the DNA level, this CDR3 is encoded by other sequences in the same sample as well. J is TRBJ2-7 and V is TRBV7-9, with D unclear. Germline assignment: CDR1 SEHNR and CDR2 FQNEAQ (reference sequence). This CDR3 contains 10 residues. V was clipped by 5 bases and J by 2 bases, with 1 base between them. CDR3 residues: CASSPYEQYF. The CDR3 DNA reads as TGTGCCAGCAGCCCCTACGAGCAGTACTTC. Drawing the rest from reference TRBV7-9 and TRBJ2-7, the complete variable domain is DTGVSQNPRHKITKRGQNVTFRCDPISEHNRLYWYRQTLGQGPEFLTYFQNEAQLEKSRLLSDRFSAERPKGSFSTLEIQRTEQGDSAMYLCASSPYEQYFGPGTRLTVT.

The V and J genes are TRBV28 and TRBJ1-1, with D possibly TRBD1 on 5 matching bases. Trimming removed 4 bases from V and 4 bases from J, with 16 bases in between. The CDR3 has 15 amino acids. CDR1 and CDR2 from the germline V gene are MDHEN and SYDVKM. The CDR3 DNA sequence: TGTGCCAGCAGTTCGACCGGACAAACGGGCACTGAAGCTTTCTTT. It specifies CASSSTGQTGTEAFF.

The CDR3 DNA is TGTGCCAGCAGCCAAGATACCGGGGGCTCGACCTATTACGAGCAGTACTTC. This translates into CASSQDTGGSTYYEQYF. The chain couples TRBV14 to TRBJ2-7; D tentatively fits TRBD1 or TRBD2 (6 bases each). Germline V gene data show CDR1 as SGHDN and CDR2 as FVKESK. The CDR3 runs 17 residues. V lost 0 bases, J lost 4 bases, and 19 bases lay in between.

This clone came up once. The chain links TRBV6-4 to TRBJ1-4; D unclear. This CDR3 contains 16 residues. The ends were cut back, 7 bases at V and 8 bases at J, with 23 bases in the middle. Germline CDR1 MRHNA, CDR2 SNTAGT. CDR3 sequence: CASTSAGNGNGEKLFF. DNA of the CDR3: TGTGCCAGCACCTCTGCGGGTAACGGGAATGGAGAAAAACTGTTTTTT.

This chain joins TRBV7-6 and TRBJ2-7; 16 bases are shared with TRBD2. V lost 5 bases, J lost 2 bases, and 9 bases stayed unmatched. Germline values: CDR1 SGHVS, CDR2 FNYEAQ. The CDR3 is 18 residues long. The CDR3 reads CASSPRTGLAGGPYEQYF. The CDR3 bases are TGTGCCAGCAGCCCCCGAACGGGACTAGCGGGAGGGCCCTACGAGCAGTACTTC.

V is TRBV29-1 and J is TRBJ2-4; D is uncertain. The CDR3 runs to 12 residues. V lost 7 bases and J lost 3, with 10 bases in between. Germline values: CDR1 SQVTM, CDR2 ANQGSEA. The CDR3 here is CSGWVDKNIQYF. Here the CDR3 DNA reads TGCAGCGGGTGGGTGGACAAAAACATTCAGTACTTC.

The chain uses TRBV10-3 and TRBJ2-1, with TRBD2 matching over 11 bases. From germline, CDR1 is ENHRY and CDR2 SYGVKD. V lost 2 bases to trimming and J lost 4 bases; unmatched junction nucleotides: 13. The CDR3 covers 19 residues. CDR3 sequence reads: CAISEPTSGSPKIYNEQFF. In nucleotides, the CDR3 is TGTGCCATCAGTGAGCCAACTAGCGGGAGCCCCAAAATTTACAATGAGCAGTTCTTC.

V usage is TRBV9 and J usage is TRBJ1-1, with 11 positions matching TRBD1. Germline CDR1 and CDR2: SGDLS and YYNGEE. This CDR3 is 18 amino acids long. J was trimmed by 1 base and V by 4 bases; bases with no gene match: 12. The DNA for the CDR3 is TGTGCCAGCAGCAAACCGGGGGACAGGGGGTCTTGGAACACTGAAGCTTTCTTT. Encoded protein: CASSKPGDRGSWNTEAFF.